Each of the 7 T cell receptor beta chains below was sequenced from the same sample in a study of graft-versus-host responses after intestinal transplantation (TCRdb year 2021). Their recognized antigens are unknown. The time point label here, explained by the study, means: cells obtained before transplantation from donor or recipient. Library prep was done by the immunoSEQ multiplex PCR assay. What TCRdb holds here is the immuneACCESS table cut down to in-frame rearrangements. Part of the clones is not present; checked against another copy, under half of the missing clones reflect an unresolved V gene, and the others are unexplained. The sample data list over 80,000 clones, and around 92% of these were observed just once. The biggest ten clones account for 0.18% of the sample. Sequencing was performed on unstimulated CD4+ T cells sorted from spleen or lymph node cells, taken before transplant. The receptors derive from a human donor who was the organ donor for an intestinal transplant.

V and J are TRBV4-1 and TRBJ2-7; D is perhaps TRBD2 (5 bases). The CDR3 covers 15 residues. V was trimmed by 4 bases and J by 0 bases, leaving 13 bases between them. Looked up from germline, CDR1 is MGHRA and CDR2 is YSYEKL. CDR3 sequence: CASSPHEGYSYEQYF. CDR3 DNA sequence: TGCGCCAGCAGCCCACACGAGGGCTACTCCTACGAGCAGTACTTC.

The chain joins TRBV28 to TRBJ2-7, with TRBD1 identical over 7 bases. The germline gives CDR1 MDHEN, CDR2 SYDVKM. V was clipped by 6 bases and J by 2 bases; unmatched bases: 10. The CDR3 length is 15 residues. CDR3 nucleotide sequence: TGTGCCAGCAGCCGGCCGGGACAGAGACCCTACGAGCAGTACTTC. Residues: CASSRPGQRPYEQYF.

The chain carries TRBV15 and TRBJ1-1; the D gene is possibly TRBD1 (6 bases). V lost 2 bases and J lost 1, with 11 bases in between. Germline V gene data show CDR1 as LNHNV and CDR2 as YYDKDF (reference sequence). CDR3 length: 15 amino acids. The CDR3 region has the DNA TGTGCCACCAGCAGATTAAAACAGGGGAACACTGAAGCTTTCTTT. As protein: CATSRLKQGNTEAFF. Using reference TRBV15 and TRBJ1-1 for the parts outside the CDR3, the full variable domain is DAMVIQNPRYQVTQFGKPVTLSCSQTLNHNVMYWYQQKSSQAPKLLFHYYDKDFNNEADTPDNFQSRRPNTSFCFLDIRSPGLGDTAMYLCATSRLKQGNTEAFFGQGTRLTVV.

This chain connects TRBV7-2 to TRBJ1-4, with D hard to call. This CDR3 has 15 residues. CDR1 and CDR2 from the germline V gene are SGHTA and FQGNSA. V shed 2 bases and J shed 0 bases, with 7 bases lying between them. CDR3 DNA: TGTGCCAGCAGCTTATATGCAGCAACTAATGAAAAACTGTTTTTT. It encodes CASSLYAATNEKLFF.

The rearrangement uses TRBV5-1 and TRBJ2-1, with D possibly TRBD2 on 6 matching bases. Germline assignment: CDR1 SGHRS and CDR2 YFSETQ. The CDR3 contains 17 residues. Trimming took off 0 bases at V and 8 bases at J, with 21 bases between the two ends. The CDR3 bases are TGCGCCAGCAGCTTGGAAGGGCAGCGGGTATATGTCCATGAGCAGTTCTTC. This translates into CASSLEGQRVYVHEQFF.

The chain is built from TRBV4-2 and TRBJ1-2; D may be TRBD1 (6 bases). Between the trimmed V and J ends, which lost 3 bases and 8 bases, there was a span of 16 bases. Germline V CDR1 and CDR2: LGHNA, YNFKEQ. The CDR3 contains 14 residues. This chain's CDR3 is CASSQNREVGGYTF. The CDR3 coding sequence is TGTGCCAGCAGCCAGAACAGGGAAGTGGGAGGCTACACCTTC.

V usage is TRBV16 and J usage is TRBJ2-7; TRBD1 matches at 8 bases. The CDR3 length is 16 residues. The germline V gene has CDR1 KGHSY and CDR2 FQNENV. With V trimmed by 4 bases and J by 2 bases, 10 bases remained unmatched. The CDR3 is CASSPLRDRITYEQYF. CDR3 bases: TGTGCCAGCAGCCCGCTTAGGGACAGGATAACCTACGAGCAGTACTTC.